This TCR beta chain came from a study of T-cell reconstitution after alpha-beta-depleted transplantation in children. This clonotype showed up many times. Unique molecular identifiers tagged the TCRbeta library. TCRdb recomputed calls from the PCR reads with MiXCR, one row per CDR3 protein. The data hold fewer than 95,000 distinct CDR3 sequences, with 9% to 15% observed a single time. Trimming stripped 5 bases from V and 4 bases from J, with 14 bases between. The CDR3 is made up of 15 amino acids. In germline, CDR1 is MNHEY, CDR2 SVGEGT. The chain links TRBV6-2 or TRBV6-3 to TRBJ2-2; weak D call: TRBD1 (6 bases). The receptor was derived from a human donor who donated a stem cell graft to a child with inherited bone marrow failure. This material consisted of PBMCs from the stem cell graft donor, taken from the stem cell graft. CDR3 DNA sequence: TGTGCCAGCAGTAGGACAGCGGTTGGCACCGGGGAGCTGTTTTTT. Translated, it gives CASSRTAVGTGELFF.